What follows is one T cell receptor (beta chain) and its context. The sample originates from a study of cytomegalovirus exposure and HLA in healthy donors. The germline V gene has CDR1 SEHNR and CDR2 FQNEAQ (reference sequence). V was cut by 0 bases and J by 3 bases, with 11 bases left in between. CDR3 length: 15 amino acids. 13 Jbeta primers and 60 Vbeta primers were used for the PCR. Data came from immunoSEQ multiplex PCR; TCRdb stores just in-frame clones and leaves some out. The repertoire holds some 110,000 clones, with approximately 80% as singletons. The clonotype originates from a middle-aged man in good health and CMV-seropositive. This chain uses TRBV7-9 with TRBJ2-5, with D maybe TRBD2 (6 bases). The sample consisted of PBMCs. Here the CDR3 reads CASSLAGGGEETQYF. CDR3 nucleotide sequence: TGTGCCAGCAGCTTAGCCGGTGGAGGGGAAGAGACCCAGTACTTC.